Described below is a single T cell receptor (beta chain) sequence and its context. What this receptor recognizes is not known. Base qualities were left out, and no much larger clone turns up one base away. Libraries were built with PCR. TCRdb lists the instrument as Illumina HiSeq 2500. TCR library preparation used molecular barcoding, with unique molecular identifiers applied to normalize quantification of the TCRbeta repertoire. Clones were called with MiXCR by TCRdb after fastp trimmed the public reads at Q25, and only in-frame beta chains were retained. Every CDR3 protein is listed once, alongside the most common genes and DNA of its rows. The sample includes approximately 300,000 distinct CDR3 sequences, with 6% to 10% observed a single time. The ten largest clones capture around 10% of the sample. The data derive from a study of T-cell reconstitution after alpha-beta-depleted transplantation in children (dated by TCRdb to about 2016). As for the study more broadly: T-cell immune reconstitution after TCRalphabeta/CD19-depleted allogeneic hematopoietic cell transplantation in children was quantitatively tracked in the study by means of TCR repertoire profiling.

Overall results and qualifications from the work: About two months after transplant, the apparently early recovery of alphabetaT-cell counts reportedly depended on just several hundred clones that had expanded rapidly and came from non-depleted graft cells. Over subsequent months, a decline in hyperexpanded clone frequencies was noted, and after one year, T-cell counts and TCRbeta diversity were mostly ascribed to newly produced T cells. The high TCRbeta diversity at day 60 in some patients was ascribed to recipient T cells and intrathymic progenitors that had survived conditioning.

The CDR3 spans 15 residues, from the cysteine through the phenylalanine. Only CDR3 DNA is held: 45 bases, read in frame from base 1. Via the germline V gene (reference sequence), CDR1 is MNHEY and CDR2 SMNVEV. V loses 1 base at its end and J loses 7 bases; junction bases beyond the gene matches: 6. The label giving this sample's treatment or condition can be read as: allogeneic hematopoietic cell transplantation with graft depleted of TCRalphabeta T cells and CD19 B cells. Transplant recipients were children who received TCRalphabeta/CD19-depleted allogeneic hematopoietic cell grafts. The sequence is built from TRBV27 and TRBJ1-4; the junction holds 7 bases that match TRBD1. Sequenced material: peripheral blood, taken 360 days after TCRalphabeta/CD19-depleted stem cell transplant. The origin of this receptor is a female patient aged 2 to 10 who had a stem cell transplant for Fanconi anemia, so the T cells may come from the graft donor. The sequenced DNA is TGTGCCAGCAGTTTATATGGAGGGGGCCCTGAAAAACTGTTTTTT. Its protein reads: CASSLYGGGPEKLFF.